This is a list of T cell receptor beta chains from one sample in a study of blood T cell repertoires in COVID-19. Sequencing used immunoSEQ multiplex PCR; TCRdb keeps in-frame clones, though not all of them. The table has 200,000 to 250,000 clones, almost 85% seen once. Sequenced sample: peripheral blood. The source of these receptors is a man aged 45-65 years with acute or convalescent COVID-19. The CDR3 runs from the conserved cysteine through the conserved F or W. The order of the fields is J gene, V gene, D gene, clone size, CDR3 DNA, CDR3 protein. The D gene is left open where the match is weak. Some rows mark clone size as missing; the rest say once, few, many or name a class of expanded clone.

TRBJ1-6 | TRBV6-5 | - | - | TGTGCCAGCACTTACGGTAGGGGGTTCGATTCACCCCTCCACTTT | CASTYGRGFDSPLHF
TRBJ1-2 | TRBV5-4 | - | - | TGTGCCAGCAGCTTGGGACTCGACGGGGGCTACACCTTC | CASSLGLDGGYTF
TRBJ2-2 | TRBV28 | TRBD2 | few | TGTGCCAGCAGGTCGGCTGGTTTAGCGGGGAGTAGAGGCGGGGAGCTGTTTTTT | CASRSAGLAGSRGGELFF
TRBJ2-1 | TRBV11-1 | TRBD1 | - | TGTGCCACAAACCCTACAGGGGGCGGCGAGCAGTTCTTC | CATNPTGGGEQFF
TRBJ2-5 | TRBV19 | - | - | TGTGCCAGTACCGGCCCCCGGGGTTCCGGTGAGACCCAGTACTTC | CASTGPRGSGETQYF
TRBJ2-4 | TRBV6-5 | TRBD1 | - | TGTGCCAGCAGTACCGGGACAGGCCTTCAGTACTTC | CASSTGTGLQYF
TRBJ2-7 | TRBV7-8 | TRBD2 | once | TGTGCCAGCAGCTTCGGGAGGGCAAACGAGCAGTACTTC | CASSFGRANEQYF
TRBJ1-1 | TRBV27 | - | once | TGTGCCAGCAGTTTACTAGGAGGAATGAACACTGAAGCTTTCTTT | CASSLLGGMNTEAFF
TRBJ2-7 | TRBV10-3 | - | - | TGTGCCATCAGGGACACTGTACTACATAGAAACTACGAGCAGTACTTC | CAIRDTVLHRNYEQYF
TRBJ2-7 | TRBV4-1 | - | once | TGCGCCAGCAGCCGTCTTACTACCGGGGTCTACGAGCAGTACTTC | CASSRLTTGVYEQYF
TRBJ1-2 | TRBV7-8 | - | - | TGTGCCAGCAGCTTAAGGGGTCGGGCAGACCTAGGGGACTATGGCTACACCTTC | CASSLRGRADLGDYGYTF
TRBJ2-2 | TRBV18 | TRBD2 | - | TGTGCCAGCTCACCCACTAGCGGCAACACCGGGGAGCTGTTTTTT | CASSPTSGNTGELFF
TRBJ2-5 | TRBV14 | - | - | TGTGCCAGCAGCCAAGATGGGTACGCGACTACGGACCAGTACTTC | CASSQDGYATTDQYF
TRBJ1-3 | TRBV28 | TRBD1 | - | TGTGCCAGCAATCCCTTGGGACAGGGATTTTCTGGAAACACCATATATTTT | CASNPLGQGFSGNTIYF
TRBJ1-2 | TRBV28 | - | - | TGTGCCAGCAGTTTAGAAGGCCGAACACAGTATGGCTACACCTTC | CASSLEGRTQYGYTF
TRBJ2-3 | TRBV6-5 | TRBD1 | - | TGTGCCAGCAGTTATCGTATCGGGACAGGGGTTGGTACGCAGTATTTT | CASSYRIGTGVGTQYF
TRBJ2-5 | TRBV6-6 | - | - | TGTGCCAGCAGTTCCGTAAAGAGATCGAGCCAAGAGACCCAGTACTTC | CASSSVKRSSQETQYF
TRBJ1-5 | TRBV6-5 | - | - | TGTGCCAGCGGGCAGGGGAGCAATCAGCCCCAGCATTTT | CASGQGSNQPQHF
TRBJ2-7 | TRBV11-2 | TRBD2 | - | TGTGCCAGCTCACCCACTAGCGGGAGCTACGAGCAGTACTTC | CASSPTSGSYEQYF
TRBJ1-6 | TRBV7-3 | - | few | TGTGCCAGCAGCTTTGGAGGGCCCAATTCACCCCTCCACTTT | CASSFGGPNSPLHF
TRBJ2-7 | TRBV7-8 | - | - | TGTGCCAGCAGCCCCGGAGTCGAGCAGTACTTC | CASSPGVEQYF
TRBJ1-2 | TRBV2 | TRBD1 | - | TGTGCCAGCAGTCCCTACCAGGGGGTTAATGGTGGCTACACCTTC | CASSPYQGVNGGYTF
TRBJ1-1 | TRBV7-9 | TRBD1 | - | TGTGCCAGCAGCACCAGACAGGGGGCCAACACTGAAGCTTTCTTT | CASSTRQGANTEAFF
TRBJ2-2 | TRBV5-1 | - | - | TGCGCCAGCAGCTTGGGACAGAGCACCGGGGAGCTGTTTTTT | CASSLGQSTGELFF
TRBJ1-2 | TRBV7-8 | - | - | TGTGCCAGCAGCCCGGACGGACTGTACCTGAGGGGCTACACCTTC | CASSPDGLYLRGYTF
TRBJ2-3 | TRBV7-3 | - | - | TGTGCCAGCAGCTTTACGGGAATCACAGATACGCAGTATTTT | CASSFTGITDTQYF
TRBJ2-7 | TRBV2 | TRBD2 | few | TGTGCCAGCAGTGGGACTAGCGGGAGGGTTGCGGTGGACGAGCAGTACTTC | CASSGTSGRVAVDEQYF
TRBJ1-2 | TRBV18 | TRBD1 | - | TGTGCCAGCTCACCCCCCAAGGGACAGGGAGGGACCGGCTACACCTTC | CASSPPKGQGGTGYTF
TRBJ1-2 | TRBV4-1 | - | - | TGCGCCAGCAGCCTGAGCAGGACTAACTATGGCTACACCTTC | CASSLSRTNYGYTF
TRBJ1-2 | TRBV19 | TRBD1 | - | TGTGCCAGTAGGGAGGGGGCGCGTGGCTACACCTTC | CASREGARGYTF
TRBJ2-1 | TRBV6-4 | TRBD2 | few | TGTGCCAGCAGTGAACTAGCGGGGGGTTCAAGCTCCTACAATGAGCAGTTCTTC | CASSELAGGSSSYNEQFF
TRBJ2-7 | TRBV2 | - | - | TGTGCCAGCAGTGACCCGGACACAGCCTCCTACGAGCAGTACTTC | CASSDPDTASYEQYF
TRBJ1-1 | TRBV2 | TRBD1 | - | TGTGCCAGCAGTGGGACAGGTTTGAACACTGAAGCTTTCTTT | CASSGTGLNTEAFF
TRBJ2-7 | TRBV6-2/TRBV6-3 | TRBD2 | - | TGTGCCAGCACCCCATGGGGACTAGCGGGAGAGGTCCACGAGCAGTACTTC | CASTPWGLAGEVHEQYF
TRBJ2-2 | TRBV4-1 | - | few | TGCGCCAGCAGCCAAGACTCCGTGGGCGGGGGGGAGCTGTTTTTT | CASSQDSVGGGELFF
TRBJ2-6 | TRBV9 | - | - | TGTGCCAGCAGCGTCTCCAGGGGCCCCTCTGGGGCCAACGTCCTGACTTTC | CASSVSRGPSGANVLTF
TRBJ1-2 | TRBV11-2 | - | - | TGTGCCAGCAGCTTAGGTGGGGACACCCAATTTGGCTACACCTTC | CASSLGGDTQFGYTF
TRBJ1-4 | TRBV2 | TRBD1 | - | TGTGCCAGCAGTGGGAACAGGGGTGCTAATGAAAAACTGTTTTTT | CASSGNRGANEKLFF
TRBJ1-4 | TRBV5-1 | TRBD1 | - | TGCGCCAGCAGCCTCGACAGGGTGTTTGAAAAACTGTTTTTT | CASSLDRVFEKLFF
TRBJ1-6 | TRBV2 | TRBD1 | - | TGTGCCAGCAGTGTCGACAGGGGAAATTCACCCCTCCACTTT | CASSVDRGNSPLHF
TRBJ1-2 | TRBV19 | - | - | TGTGCCAGTAGTAAAGGGGTGGGTCCTTATGGCTACACCTTC | CASSKGVGPYGYTF
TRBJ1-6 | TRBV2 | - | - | TGTGCCAGCAGTGAAGCGACAGTAAGTCATTCACCCCTCCACTTT | CASSEATVSHSPLHF
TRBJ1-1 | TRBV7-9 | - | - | TGTGCCAGCAGCTTGCGCCGGGAGGCTGAAGCTTTCTTT | CASSLRREAEAFF
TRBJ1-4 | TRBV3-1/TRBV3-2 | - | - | TGTGCCAGCAGCCGATGGACAGACTCTAATGAAAAACTGTTTTTT | CASSRWTDSNEKLFF
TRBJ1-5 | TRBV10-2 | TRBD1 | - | TGCGCCAGCAGAACCGGGACAGGTCCTCAGCCCCAGCATTTT | CASRTGTGPQPQHF
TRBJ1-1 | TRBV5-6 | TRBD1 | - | TGTGCCAGCAGCTCCTCGGGTTGGACAGGAGGCACTGAAGCTTTCTTT | CASSSSGWTGGTEAFF
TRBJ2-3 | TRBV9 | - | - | TGTGCCAGCAGCGTAAACAGGTACACAGATACGCAGTATTTT | CASSVNRYTDTQYF
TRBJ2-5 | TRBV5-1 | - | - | TGCGCCAGCAGCTTGGATGGGGGGGCGCTCCCTCCGGGCGAGACCCAGTACTTC | CASSLDGGALPPGETQYF
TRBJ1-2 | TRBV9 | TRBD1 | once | TGTGCCAGCAGCCTAGGAGGGGGGACAGGAGACACCTTC | CASSLGGGTGDTF
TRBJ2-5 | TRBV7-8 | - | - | TGTGCCAGCAGCTTAGCGTCAGGTTATCAAGAGACCCAGTACTTC | CASSLASGYQETQYF
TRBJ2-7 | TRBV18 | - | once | TGTGCCAGCTCACCAGCCTCGGTCGCCCTATTCTACGAGCAGTACTTC | CASSPASVALFYEQYF
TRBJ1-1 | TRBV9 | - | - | TGTGTCAGCAGCGTCACAGGGAACACTGAAGCTTTCTTT | CVSSVTGNTEAFF
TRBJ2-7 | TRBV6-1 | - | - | TGTGCCAGCAGTGAAGCCGGACTCTCCTACGAGCAGTACTTC | CASSEAGLSYEQYF